This TCR beta chain is drawn from a study of naive and memory T cell subsets. CDR1 and CDR2 from the germline V gene are SGHVS and FQNEAQ. There are 14 residues in the CDR3. V was pared by 1 base and J by 5 bases, with 9 bases between. Broader study findings: Over 95% of naive TCR sequences appeared only once, unlike memory subsets. Between naive and memory subsets, TCR abundance power law exponents differed. Activation and differentiation may alter RNA-based TCR counts. Possibly reflecting memory cells re-expressing CD45RA, a few larger clonotypes occurred in naive repertoires, especially CD8.

The beta constant-region primer was an equimolar mix of two oligonucleotides covering TRBC1 and TRBC2. Nested alpha and beta constant-region primers with the SP2 primer drove four PCR rounds on ligated cDNA. TCRdb recomputed calls from the UMI-ligation and nested PCR reads with MiXCR, one row per CDR3 protein. This sample yields 85,000 to 130,000 distinct CDR3 sequences, of which roughly 15% are seen a single time; roughly 3.1% belongs to the top ten. As for this clonotype: Its antigen is as yet unknown.

This receptor was taken from a human donor in good health. Sequenced input: naive CD8+ T cells from blood. The chain uses TRBV7-8 and TRBJ1-3; D not certain. The CDR3 DNA reads as TGTGCCAGCAGCTTAGAAAACAGCCGAAACACCATATATTTT. Protein: CASSLENSRNTIYF.